The 30 T cell receptor beta chains below come from one sample, sequenced in a study of T cells in Graves' hyperthyroidism and ophthalmopathy. RNA transcripts served as the template for amplifying TCR beta CDR3 regions. A set of HTBI primers served as the primers for a first-round RT-PCR of the TCR CDR3. Each CDR3 protein is one row after TCRdb ran MiXCR on the multiplex PCR reads. The data show around 340,000 distinct CDR3 sequences, with around a sixth seen just once and approximately 35% held by the top ten. Source material: blood. The receptors shown here come from a man aged 25 to 40 with Graves' hyperthyroidism.

J is TRBJ1-5 and V is TRBV18; D is undetermined. Germline CDR1 is KGHSH and CDR2 is LQKENI. This CDR3 contains 15 residues. V lost 2 bases and J 3 bases, leaving 11 bases between the germline ends. The CDR3 is CASSPGPQNNQPQHF. The CDR3 DNA reads as TGTGCCAGCTCACCAGGTCCACAAAACAATCAGCCCCAGCATTTT.

The V gene is TRBV29-1, the J gene TRBJ1-1, with D tentatively TRBD1 (5 bases). Germline CDR1 reads SQVTM; CDR2 reads ANQGSEA. The CDR3 covers 13 residues. V was cut by 7 bases and J by 1 base, with 13 bases left in between. CDR3 nucleotides: TGCAGCGCCCCAGGGCAGACGAACACTGAAGCTTTCTTT. Protein: CSAPGQTNTEAFF.

The chain joins TRBV24-1 to TRBJ1-3; possibly TRBD1 for D (5 bases). Germline CDR1 and CDR2: KGHDR and SFDVKD. V was shortened by 7 bases and J by 4 bases, with 16 bases between the two germline ends. This CDR3 comprises 15 residues. This CDR3 is CATRAGASAGNTIYF. The CDR3 DNA sequence: TGTGCCACCAGGGCCGGGGCCTCGGCCGGAAACACCATATATTTT.

This clonotype appeared many times. The chain uses TRBV5-1 and TRBJ1-1; D is possibly TRBD1 (5 bases). The CDR3 is 15 amino acids. Germline assignment: CDR1 SGHRS and CDR2 YFSETQ. Trimming took 3 bases from V and 4 from J, leaving 16 bases between them. The CDR3 nucleotides read TGCGCCAGCAGCTCTTGGGACGGAGGGAGCACTGAAGCTTTCTTT. Translation gives CASSSWDGGSTEAFF.

This clonotype came up many times. The chain employs TRBV11-2 and TRBJ2-2; 7 nucleotides line up with TRBD2. CDR3 length: 13 residues. Germline assignment: CDR1 SGHAT and CDR2 FQNNGV. The V segment lost 8 bases and the J segment 6 bases; nucleotides outside the gene matches: 6. The CDR3 bases are TGTGCCAGCGGCCTTAGCGGGTCCGGGGAGCTGTTTTTT. Encoded protein: CASGLSGSGELFF. Full variable domain (rest looked up from reference TRBV11-2 and TRBJ2-2): EAGVAQSPRYKIIEKRQSVAFWCNPISGHATLYWYQQILGQGPKLLIQFQNNGVVDDSQLPKDRFSAERLKGVDSTLKIQPAKLEDSAVYLCASGLSGSGELFFGEGSRLTVL.

Note on this clonotype: This may come from a read error, since a much larger clone is one base off. This sequence joins TRBV13 and TRBJ1-1; D might be TRBD1 (6 bases). Per germline, CDR1 PRHDT and CDR2 FYEKMQ (reference sequence). This CDR3 region has 14 residues. The CDR3 loop reads CAGSPSEGETEAFF. The CDR3 nucleotides are TGTGCCGGCAGCCCCTCGGAGGGGGAGACTGAAGCTTTCTTT.

This clonotype occurred a few times. This chain joins TRBV19 and TRBJ1-2; TRBD1 is a possible D gene (5 bases). The germline V and J ends were trimmed by 1 base and 10 bases, with 16 bases remaining between them. CDR1 is LNHDA, CDR2 SQIVND, per germline (reference sequence). CDR3 size: 14 residues. Here the CDR3 reads CASSIGGPGPFYTF. For the CDR3, the DNA is TGTGCCAGTAGTATAGGAGGCCCGGGGCCCTTCTACACCTTC.

Ten or more counts support this clonotype. The chain is built from TRBV12-3 or TRBV12-4 and TRBJ2-1; 8 bases map to TRBD2. The V segment lost 0 bases and the J segment 2 bases; nucleotides outside the gene matches: 9. This CDR3 region has 18 residues. The CDR3, as DNA: TGTGCCAGCAGTTTAGCGCTGGCTAGCGGGCGTACCTACAATGAGCAGTTCTTC. Its translation: CASSLALASGRTYNEQFF.

This clonotype was seen only a few times. Here the CDR3 DNA reads TGTGCCACCATGGGCAGCGGGAGGCGTACCGGGGAGCTGTTTTTT. This gives the protein CATMGSGRRTGELFF. The gene calls are TRBV24-1 and TRBJ2-2; 9 positions agree with TRBD2. CDR3 size: 15 residues. Trimming took 8 bases from V and 5 from J; bases not matched to a gene: 8. Germline V gene lookup returns CDR1 KGHDR and CDR2 SFDVKD.

The chain combines TRBV10-3 with TRBJ1-5; D possibly corresponds to TRBD1 (6 bases). From germline, CDR1 is ENHRY and CDR2 SYGVKD. Trimming stripped 2 bases from V and 6 bases from J, with 11 bases between. The CDR3 is made up of 14 amino acids. The chain's CDR3 is CAISEEARGQPQHF. Written as DNA, the CDR3 is TGTGCCATCAGTGAGGAGGCCAGGGGTCAGCCCCAGCATTTT.

This clonotype was picked up many times. The V gene is TRBV20-1, the J gene TRBJ1-1, with D maybe TRBD1 (5 bases). Deletions cut 1 base from V and 5 bases from J, with 11 bases between. From germline, CDR1 is DFQATT and CDR2 SNEGSKA (reference sequence). This CDR3 comprises 13 residues. The CDR3 reads CSARGGGETEAFF. DNA of the CDR3: TGCAGTGCTAGAGGGGGGGGTGAGACTGAAGCTTTCTTT.

The sample holds many counts of this clonotype. The genes are TRBV20-1 and TRBJ2-7; D is unclear. Germline V gene lookup returns CDR1 DFQATT and CDR2 SNEGSKA (reference sequence). The length of the CDR3 is 12 residues. With 5 bases removed from V and 2 bases from J, the gap between germline ends came to 10 bases. The CDR3 reads CSAARLTYEQYF. The CDR3, as DNA: TGCAGTGCTGCTAGACTCACCTACGAGCAGTACTTC.

This clonotype was counted a few times. Because it lacks the conserved phenylalanine or tryptophan at the end, this CDR3 is likely a read error. The chain uses TRBV7-9 and TRBJ1-5; TRBD1 agrees at 8 bases. Per germline, CDR1 SEHNR and CDR2 FQNEAQ (reference sequence). V lost 4 bases, J lost 6 bases, and 2 bases stayed unmatched. The CDR3 has 13 residues. The CDR3 reads CASSWTGPQPQHL. The CDR3 region has the DNA TGTGCCAGCAGCTGGACAGGGCCTCAGCCCCAGCATTTG.

This clonotype has more than one count but fewer than ten. This chain links TRBV6-2 or TRBV6-3 with TRBJ2-7; the D gene is possibly TRBD2 (6 bases). Trimming cost V 2 bases and J 2 bases, with 7 bases left between them. This CDR3 region has 13 residues. Germline CDR1 MNHEY, CDR2 SVGEGT. The CDR3 loop is CASSYGRPYEQYF. CDR3 DNA: TGTGCCAGCAGTTACGGGAGGCCCTACGAGCAGTACTTC.

V usage is TRBV19 and J usage is TRBJ1-1; D gene unclear. The CDR3 consists of 13 residues. Per the germline V gene, CDR1 is LNHDA and CDR2 is SQIVND (reference sequence). Trimming removed 3 bases at V and 4 bases at J, with 9 bases between. CDR3 nucleotide sequence: TGTGCCAGTAGTATGGAACAGTTCACTGAAGCTTTCTTT. Its protein is CASSMEQFTEAFF.

The chain carries TRBV20-1 and TRBJ1-2, with TRBD1 as a possible D gene (5 bases). The germline gives CDR1 DFQATT, CDR2 SNEGSKA (reference sequence). V lost 3 bases and J 14 bases, leaving 13 bases between the germline ends. CDR3 length: 10 amino acids. The CDR3 DNA follows: TGCAGTGCTAGGGGGGTCGGCCAAACCTTC. This encodes CSARGVGQTF.

This clonotype was detected a few times. This chain links TRBV28 with TRBJ2-3; weak D call: TRBD1 (6 bases). Germline assignment: CDR1 MDHEN and CDR2 SYDVKM. Between the trimmed V and J ends, which lost 8 bases and 7 bases, there was a span of 16 bases. This CDR3 comprises 13 residues. Here the CDR3 DNA reads TGTGCCAGCCTGGGGGCAGGCGGCTATACGCAGTATTTT. It encodes CASLGAGGYTQYF.

This clonotype was picked up many times. The DNA of the CDR3 is TGTGCCAGCAGCGCTAGCGGGAGGGCCACAGATACGCAGTATTTT. The encoded protein is CASSASGRATDTQYF. The J gene is TRBJ2-3, the V gene TRBV7-9, with 12 bases matching TRBD2. Unmatched junction bases numbered 2, after V lost 5 bases and J lost 2 bases. CDR3 length: 15 residues. Per the germline V gene, CDR1 is SEHNR and CDR2 is FQNEAQ (reference sequence).

This clonotype appeared many times. The chain uses TRBV18 and TRBJ1-2, with D hard to call. Germline V lookup: CDR1 KGHSH, CDR2 LQKENI. CDR3 length: 12 residues. The V end lost 1 base, the J end lost 8 bases, and 8 bases lay between the germline ends. CDR3 region: CASSPHPFGYTF. The CDR3 bases are TGTGCCAGCTCACCACACCCATTCGGCTACACCTTC.

V is TRBV19 and J is TRBJ2-1; TRBD2 matches 9 bases. The germline CDR1 and CDR2 sequences are LNHDA and SQIVND (reference sequence). After removal of 4 bases from V and 5 bases from J, the junction contained 15 bases not matched to a gene. The length of the CDR3 is 18 residues. The CDR3 DNA sequence: TGTGCCAGTAGTACACACCCCACCTGGACTAGCGCTGACAATGAGCAGTTCTTC. Its protein is CASSTHPTWTSADNEQFF. The whole variable domain, filled in from reference TRBV19 and TRBJ2-1, reads DGGITQSPKYLFRKEGQNVTLSCEQNLNHDAMYWYRQDPGQGLRLIYYSQIVNDFQKGDIAEGYSVSREKKESFPLTVTSAQKNPTAFYLCASSTHPTWTSADNEQFFGPGTRLTVL.

This clonotype appeared a few times. This chain links TRBV18 with TRBJ2-2, with 8 positions matching TRBD1. Germline-derived CDR1 and CDR2 are KGHSH and LQKENI. The CDR3 spans 15 residues. The V segment lost 4 bases and the J segment 3 bases; nucleotides outside the gene matches: 4. CDR3 sequence: CASSLQGADTGELFF. Written as DNA, the CDR3 is TGTGCCAGCTCACTGCAGGGGGCAGACACCGGGGAGCTGTTTTTT.

This clonotype was detected a few times. This chain uses TRBV5-8 with TRBJ2-5; no clear D. V lost 4 bases, J lost 5 bases, and 15 bases lay in between. The CDR3 has 14 amino acids. Per germline, CDR1 SGHTS and CDR2 YDEGEE. CDR3 coding DNA: TGTGCCAGCAGCGGGGTGGACCGCCTGGAGACCCAGTACTTC. This codes for CASSGVDRLETQYF.

Many counts were recorded for this clonotype. The CDR3 nucleotides are TGTGCCAGCAGCTTAGAGACAGGAGGATACTACGAGCAGTACTTC. Translating it yields CASSLETGGYYEQYF. This rearrangement joins TRBV11-2 to TRBJ2-7; possible D gene TRBD1, 6 bases. Per germline, CDR1 SGHAT and CDR2 FQNNGV. CDR3 size: 15 residues. Trimming stripped 0 bases from V and 3 bases from J, with 12 bases between.

This clonotype was observed a few times. CDR3 sequence: CASSLKDRGRRYF. The CDR3, as DNA: TGTGCCAGCAGCTTGAAGGACAGGGGGCGTCGGTACTTC. J is TRBJ2-5 and V is TRBV5-6; the match to TRBD1 covers 11 bases. Trimming removed 1 base from V and 13 bases from J; junction bases left unmatched: 6. CDR1 is SGHDT, CDR2 YYEEEE, per germline. The CDR3 has 13 amino acids. The variable domain in full, completed from reference TRBV5-6 and TRBJ2-5, reads DAGVTQSPTHLIKTRGQQVTLRCSPKSGHDTVSWYQQALGQGPQFIFQYYEEEERQRGNFPDRFSGHQFPNYSSELNVNALLLGDSALYLCASSLKDRGRRYFGPGTRLLVL.

This clonotype showed up many times. Given a much more abundant clone one base away, this may be a read error. This chain connects TRBV11-2 to TRBJ2-7; no firm D call. Germline assignment: CDR1 SGHAT and CDR2 FQNNGV. Trimming cost V 1 base and J 5 bases, with 6 bases left between them. The CDR3 runs 12 residues. Written as DNA, the CDR3 is TGTGCCAGCAGCTTAGCTCTCAACGAGCAGTACTTC. Protein sequence: CASSLALNEQYF.

The table lists this clonotype with many counts. The gene calls are TRBV5-4 and TRBJ2-7, with a weak D call TRBD2 (5 bases). Between the trimmed V and J ends, which lost 4 bases and 5 bases, there was a span of 19 bases. CDR1 is SGHNT, CDR2 YYREEE, per germline (reference sequence). The CDR3 is made up of 15 amino acids. CDR3 coding DNA: TGTGCCAGCAGCCGAACGACATCTCCCGGGGACGAGCAGTACTTC. It translates to CASSRTTSPGDEQYF.

In its sample, this clonotype was seen many times. The CDR3 DNA is TGTGCCAGCAGTTTCAGCCAGGGGTCTGATACGCAGTATTTT. Residues: CASSFSQGSDTQYF. The chain combines TRBV12-3 or TRBV12-4 with TRBJ2-3, with TRBD1 as a possible D gene (6 bases). V gave up 3 bases and J gave up 6 bases, with 13 bases separating them. The CDR3 spans 14 residues.

The chain links TRBV3-1 to TRBJ1-3; no definite D call. Trimming removed 0 bases from V and 0 bases from J, with 9 bases in between. The CDR3 runs to 16 residues. Germline assignment: CDR1 LGHDT and CDR2 YNNKEL (reference sequence). CDR3: CASSQDWGASGNTIYF. DNA for the CDR3: TGTGCCAGCAGCCAAGATTGGGGTGCCTCTGGAAACACCATATATTTT.

The CDR3: CASSERQQETQYF. Here the CDR3 DNA reads TGTGCCAGCAGTGAGCGACAGCAAGAGACCCAGTACTTC. The chain couples TRBV6-1 to TRBJ2-5; D is perhaps TRBD1 (5 bases). CDR3 length equals 13 residues. From germline, CDR1 is MNHNS and CDR2 SASEGT. Trimming took 3 bases from V and 2 from J, leaving 7 bases between them.

This clonotype was seen many times. The J gene is TRBJ2-1, the V gene TRBV30, with TRBD2 as a possible D gene (5 bases). Germline V gene sequence: CDR1 GTSNPN, CDR2 SVGIG (reference sequence). V was cut by 0 bases and J by 7 bases, with 16 bases left in between. The CDR3 is made up of 15 amino acids. CDR3: CAWSVTGSSWNEQFF. CDR3 coding DNA: TGTGCCTGGAGTGTAACGGGGTCCAGTTGGAATGAGCAGTTCTTC.